This entry concerns a single TCR beta chain. This CDR3 has 16 amino acids. Deletions cut 1 base from V and 3 bases from J, with 15 bases between. Germline CDR1 MDHEN, CDR2 SYDVKM. The sample belongs to a study of control samples from healthy donors and cancer patients. This table comes from immunoSEQ multiplex PCR, and its TCRdb copy is limited to in-frame clones, with some not included. The sample lists about 77,000 clones, over 80% occurring once. The chain is built from TRBV28 and TRBJ1-2, with unresolved D. The sequence came from an older woman in good health. The source material was blood. CDR3 nucleotide sequence: TGTGCCAGCAGTTTATTGGAGGTCAGGAGCGACTATGGCTACACCTTC. This translates into CASSLLEVRSDYGYTF.